Sequencing of this T cell receptor (beta chain) was carried out in a study of regulatory T cells in long-lasting Graves disease. CDR3 length equals 15 residues. CDR1 and CDR2 (germline): MDHEN, SYDVKM. Trimming removed 2 bases at V and 3 bases at J, with 11 bases between. Indicated time point: persistent/refractory GD, antithyroid drugs over 5 years with positive TRAb. Extracted PBMC RNA gave rise to the TCR library. Building the TCR beta libraries relied on iRepertoire HTBI primers, and CDR3 regions underwent Arm-PCR. Authors' data handling: Detected in the samples were approximately 58 TRBV and about 15 TRBJ segments. TCRdb re-called the multiplex PCR reads through MiXCR, storing one row per CDR3 protein. TCRdb, rather than the study authors, made the V and J calls. The sample comprises about 470,000 distinct CDR3 sequences, around 20% of which are singletons, and 7% to 9.5% rests with the top ten.

This clonotype was obtained from a female donor with Graves disease. The chain uses TRBV28 and TRBJ2-1, with D possibly being TRBD2 (6 bases). This sample comprised peripheral blood mononuclear cells (PBMCs), obtained when the disease was refractory, from a patient treated with antithyroid drugs. CDR3: CASSLRGRYYNEQFF. CDR3 nucleotide sequence: TGTGCCAGCAGTTTACGAGGGAGGTACTACAATGAGCAGTTCTTC.